This entry is about one T cell receptor (beta chain). The target antigen is unknown. This CDR3 has 14 residues. With V trimmed by 6 bases and J by 8 bases, 5 bases remained unmatched. Unique molecular identifiers featured in how the TCRbeta library was prepared. In TCRdb, the PCR reads were re-called with MiXCR into one record per CDR3 protein. The sample lists around 450,000 distinct CDR3 sequences; over 40% were seen once. This sample stems from a study of T-cell reconstitution after alpha-beta-depleted transplantation in children. Overall study findings and caveats: After one year, T-cell counts and TCRbeta diversity mostly came from new T cells. From surviving recipient T cells and thymic progenitors came the high day-60 TCRbeta diversity observed in some patients. Reportedly, alpha-beta T cells present about two months post-transplant originated from several hundred expanded clones of graft origin.

This TCR came from a girl aged 2-9 years with aplastic anemia, due to receive a stem cell transplant. This sample comprised PBMCs, obtained before TCRalphabeta/CD19-depleted stem cell transplant. The rearrangement uses TRBV12-3 or TRBV12-4 and TRBJ2-2; 11 bases agree with TRBD2. CDR3 in DNA: TGTGCCAGCAGGCGACTAGCGGGACCGGGGGAGCTGTTTTTT. Translating it yields CASRRLAGPGELFF.